Reported below is one T cell receptor beta chain. What antigen it recognizes has not been identified. Per-nucleotide qualities are absent, and no much larger clonotype sits a single base away. The data are from a study of shared T cell receptors in the human thymus (dated by TCRdb to the early 2020s). About the study as a whole: The study investigated the way shared, self-reactive T-cell receptor alpha chains are produced in the human thymus.

The method was the immunoSEQ multiplex PCR assay. Entries here come from immuneACCESS through TCRdb and include only in-frame sequences with V and J called. Some clones fail to appear in such tables; in the studies checked, an unresolved V gene covers under half of the shortfall, and the cause of the remainder is unknown. In all, the sample holds about 730,000 clones, and approximately 85% of those were seen once. 0.008% to 0.011% of the sample goes to the ten largest clones. Another study also made use of these data, one on human thymus T cells. In that second paper, the authors write: In Finland, the donors were immunologically healthy infants who were having open corrective cardiac surgery for congenital heart defects. The thymus tissue came from surgical resects taken out during corrective cardiac surgery. Both the thymic and the peripheral blood repertoires appeared to show biased V and J gene segment usage. According to the related research, thymic TCR repertoires were highly overlapping among unrelated individuals. The study characterized TCR alpha and beta repertoires from about 8 infant thymus samples and a few related peripheral blood samples. Donor ages ranging from about 7 to 250 days were recorded, and over 5 male and a couple of female infants were included in the cohort. After being mechanically released from the tissue, thymocytes were kept at -70 degrees C in pellets of about 10-32 million cells. Genomic DNA was extracted from frozen cell pellets with a QIAsymphony instrument. TCRB and TCRAD loci were amplified from a standardized quantity of quality-controlled genomic DNA using the immunoSEQ multiplex PCR assay. The V(D)J region was spanned by amplicons of a length sufficient to cover the CDR3 and to identify V and J genes. The commercial immunoSEQ service was used to sequence amplicons on an Illumina platform. Primer bias and sequencing errors were corrected as previously described, and TCRAD and TCRB were defined on the basis of the IMGT database. The repertoires were analysed using immunoSEQ Analyzer 3.0 and VDJTools for basic statistics, V/J segment usage, diversity estimates, rarefaction and pairwise overlap. Chao1, ChaoE, Efron-Thisted, Shannon and inverse Simpson indices were used to estimate diversity, which was also estimated on datasets down-sampled to the smallest sample. Repertoire overlap used strict matching of CDR3 nucleotide sequence, V gene and J gene, with Jaccard-based multidimensional scaling clustering. Thymus samples yielded on average around 800,000 unique TCRB clonotypes, compared with around 91,000 from blood samples.

The material sequenced was thymocytes. The sequence was obtained from a girl under three years old with a congenital heart defect. Donor details come from another sample of the same person, matched by shared clones.

CDR3 protein: CASSLASQGFYGYTF. The DNA sequence is as follows: TGTGCCAGCAGCTTAGCCTCACAGGGTTTCTATGGCTACACCTTC. This chain is built from TRBV7-2 and TRBJ1-2, and perhaps TRBD1 as D gene, on 6 matching bases. Inclusive of the bounding cysteine and phenylalanine, the CDR3 is 15 residues long. Only the CDR3 part of the read is kept: 45 bases, read in frame from the first base. V is cut by 0 bases and J by 4 bases, and the space between the germline ends is 12 bases. The germline V gene gives CDR1 as SGHTA and CDR2 as FQGNSA.